This T cell receptor beta chain emerged from a study of T cells in Graves' hyperthyroidism and ophthalmopathy. Researchers amplified the TCR beta CDR3 regions from RNA transcripts. An initial round of RT-PCR targeting the TCR CDR3 relied on the HTBI primer set. TCRdb itself ran the multiplex PCR reads through MiXCR, one entry per CDR3 protein. In the table there are a few hundred thousand distinct CDR3 sequences, roughly 20% of which are singletons. This clonotype occurred many times. Germline V lookup: CDR1 SQVTM, CDR2 ANQGSEA. The length of the CDR3 is 13 residues. V lost 0 bases, J lost 4 bases, and 9 bases lay in between.

Sequenced: blood. J is TRBJ2-5 and V is TRBV29-1; D call uncertain. The TCR comes from a man younger than 35 with Graves' hyperthyroidism. CDR3 coding DNA: TGCAGCGTTGAAGAGATCGGTGGAGAGACCCAGTACTTC. It encodes CSVEEIGGETQYF.